The rows below give T cell receptor beta chains drawn from one sample of a study of cytotoxic CD8 clonotypes in ibrutinib-treated CLL. TCRdb keeps only in-frame clones here, not all; method: immunoSEQ multiplex PCR. The sample consists of about 270,000 clones, less than 85% of them appearing once. The sequencing here drew on PBMCs, taken at disease progression, from a patient treated with ibrutinib. The receptors derive from a human donor with chronic lymphocytic leukemia. Both conserved end residues are trimmed from each CDR3. The size of a clone is reported for some rows only, either as once, few or many, or as a class for expanded clones.

V	size	J	CDR3
TRBV5-1	-	TRBJ2-1	ASSRDRRYNEQF
TRBV7-9	-	TRBJ2-7	ASRPPQGTSYEQY
TRBV28	few	TRBJ1-3	ASSLGQGGGNTIY
TRBV5-6	-	TRBJ1-5	ASSLASQGDQPQH
TRBV19	-	TRBJ1-2	ASSILPARGYGYT
TRBV4-3	-	TRBJ1-6	ASSQERENSPLH
TRBV4-1	-	TRBJ1-2	ASSQGTGAVNYGYT
TRBV7-3	-	TRBJ2-5	ASSLRAPGETQY
TRBV29-1	-	TRBJ1-5	SASSGGGGNQPQH
TRBV25-1	-	TRBJ2-1	ASSDPAGGRGEQF
TRBV25-1	few	TRBJ2-3	ASSDPSGNTDTQY
TRBV4-1	-	TRBJ2-7	ASSRGQGNHYEQY
TRBV28	-	TRBJ2-1	ASRYRGHYNEQF
TRBV5-1	-	TRBJ2-1	ASSLGGGEEQF
TRBV12-5	-	TRBJ1-1	ASGFKGGNTEAF
TRBV7-9	-	TRBJ2-3	ASSASGSTDTQY
TRBV19	-	TRBJ1-4	ASSTRTGTGNEKLF
TRBV10-3	few	TRBJ2-3	AIRSDRITDTQY
TRBV7-6	-	TRBJ2-2	ASSLVGVNTGELF
TRBV7-8	-	TRBJ1-3	ASSLARTGLSGNTIY
TRBV19	-	TRBJ2-2	ASSHIGLAGVTGELF
TRBV10-3	-	TRBJ1-1	AIRSTGTNTEAF
TRBV19	-	TRBJ2-1	ASTPRTSGRANAYNEQF
TRBV4-1	-	TRBJ2-7	ASSQTLSGRTYEQY
TRBV5-4	-	TRBJ1-2	ASSPTGRGYGYT
TRBV5-1	-	TRBJ2-3	ASSFWDSTDTQY
TRBV9	-	TRBJ2-1	ASSVAAAEQF
TRBV7-9	-	TRBJ2-7	ASSLGGGGGPYEQY
TRBV28	-	TRBJ2-7	ASSLGQGQH
TRBV19	-	TRBJ2-2	ASSREGPTVPGELF
TRBV7-3	-	TRBJ2-7	ASSSHPRSEQY
TRBV29-1	-	TRBJ2-7	SVRRRDSYEQY
TRBV4-1	-	TRBJ2-3	ASSQLGLAPPVRSTDTQY
TRBV15	-	TRBJ1-2	ATSNDGGFLGYT
TRBV9	-	TRBJ2-3	ASSGDRITDTQY
TRBV5-8	-	TRBJ2-5	ASAVGHRAEETQY